The 7 T cell receptor beta chains listed next were all sequenced from one sample in a study of cytomegalovirus exposure and HLA in healthy donors. Assay used: immunoSEQ multiplex PCR; TCRdb lists only in-frame clones, some missing. The sample holds some 120,000 clones, roughly nine tenths seen once. The material sequenced was PBMCs. Receptors originate from a man aged 25-45 years in good health and CMV-seronegative.

The CDR3 DNA sequence: TGCAGCGTTGTGCTCGCGTATGACTCTGGAAACACCATATATTTT. Amino acids: CSVVLAYDSGNTIYF. The gene calls are TRBV29-1 and TRBJ1-3; D is unresolved. With 4 bases removed from V and 0 bases from J, the gap between germline ends came to 13 bases. The CDR3 covers 15 residues. Germline assignment: CDR1 SQVTM and CDR2 ANQGSEA.

The CDR3 coding sequence is TGTGCCCCTGGTCTTAGCGGGGGGTTCTGGGAGCTGTTTTTT. Protein sequence: CAPGLSGGFWELFF. V is TRBV5-3 and J is TRBJ2-2, with 10 nucleotides matching TRBD2. TRBV5-3 is an open reading frame, and its role is uncertain. The CDR3 covers 14 residues. V lost 10 bases to trimming and J lost 9 bases; unmatched junction nucleotides: 12.

The gene calls are TRBV7-2 and TRBJ1-1, with D possibly TRBD1 on 5 matching bases. The CDR3 contains 13 residues. Germline CDR1 and CDR2: SGHTA and FQGNSA. Trimming stripped 1 base from V and 8 bases from J, with 11 bases between. For the CDR3, the DNA is TGTGCCAGCAGCTTAGTGGCAGGGCGAGAAGCTTTCTTT. Translated: CASSLVAGREAFF.

This clone was observed a few times. This chain uses TRBV6-6 with TRBJ1-4; D perhaps matches TRBD1 (6 bases). The CDR3 totals 14 residues. V lost 2 bases to trimming and J lost 2 bases, with 6 bases between them. The germline CDR1 and CDR2 sequences are MNHNY and SVGAGI (reference sequence). In nucleotides, the CDR3 is TGTGCCAGCAGTTACAGGGGGACTAATGAAAAACTGTTTTTT. Protein sequence: CASSYRGTNEKLFF.

The gene calls are TRBV19 and TRBJ1-2; D is possibly TRBD1 (6 bases). CDR1 is LNHDA, CDR2 SQIVND, per germline (reference sequence). Trimming stripped 0 bases from V and 8 bases from J, with 16 bases between. CDR3 length equals 15 residues. The CDR3 is CASSIDGDRLGGYTF. Written as DNA, the CDR3 is TGTGCCAGTAGTATAGACGGAGACAGGCTAGGCGGCTACACCTTC. Using reference TRBV19 and TRBJ1-2 for the parts outside the CDR3, the full variable domain is DGGITQSPKYLFRKEGQNVTLSCEQNLNHDAMYWYRQDPGQGLRLIYYSQIVNDFQKGDIAEGYSVSREKKESFPLTVTSAQKNPTAFYLCASSIDGDRLGGYTFGSGTRLTVV.

The V gene is TRBV10-1, the J gene TRBJ2-2; 9 nucleotides match TRBD1. This CDR3 comprises 15 residues. Germline V gene data show CDR1 as WNHNN and CDR2 as SYGVQD (reference sequence). Trimming removed 3 bases from V and 5 bases from J; junction bases left unmatched: 4. CDR3 protein: CASSDPGQGTGELFF. In DNA, the CDR3 is TGCGCCAGCAGTGACCCTGGACAGGGGACCGGGGAGCTGTTTTTT.

CDR3: CASSQDPGTGAGELFF. The CDR3 region has the DNA TGTGCCAGCAGCCAAGATCCTGGGACAGGGGCCGGGGAGCTGTTTTTT. The chain is built from TRBV4-2 and TRBJ2-2; 10 bases map to TRBD1. Germline CDR1 is LGHNA and CDR2 is YNFKEQ. The CDR3 is made up of 16 amino acids. Trimming at V came to 0 bases and at J to 6 bases, leaving 4 bases not matched to a gene.